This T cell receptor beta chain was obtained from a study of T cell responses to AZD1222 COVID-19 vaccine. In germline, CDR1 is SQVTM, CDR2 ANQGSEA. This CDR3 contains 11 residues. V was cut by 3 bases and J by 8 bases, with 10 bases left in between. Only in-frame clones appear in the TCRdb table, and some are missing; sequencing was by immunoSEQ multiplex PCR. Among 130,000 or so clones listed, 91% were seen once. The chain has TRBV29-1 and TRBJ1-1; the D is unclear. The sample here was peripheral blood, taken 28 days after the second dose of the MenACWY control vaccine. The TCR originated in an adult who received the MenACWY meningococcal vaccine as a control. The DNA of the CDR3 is TGCAGCGTTGATCGACCGAGCGAAGCTTTCTTT. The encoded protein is CSVDRPSEAFF.